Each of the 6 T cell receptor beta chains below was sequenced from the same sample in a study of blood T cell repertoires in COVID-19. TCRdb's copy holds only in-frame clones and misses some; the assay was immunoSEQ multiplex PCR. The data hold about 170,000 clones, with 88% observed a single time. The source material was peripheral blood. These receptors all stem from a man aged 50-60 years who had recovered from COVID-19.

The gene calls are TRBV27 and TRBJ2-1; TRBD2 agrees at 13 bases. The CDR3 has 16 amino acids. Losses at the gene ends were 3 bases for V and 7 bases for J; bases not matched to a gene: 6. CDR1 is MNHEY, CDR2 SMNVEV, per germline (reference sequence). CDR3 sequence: CASSFTSGRVLNEQFF. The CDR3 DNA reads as TGTGCCAGCAGTTTCACTAGCGGGAGGGTCCTAAATGAGCAGTTCTTC.

CDR3 sequence reads: CASSLGTGYGYTF. The CDR3, as DNA: TGTGCCAGCAGCTTAGGGACAGGCTATGGCTACACCTTC. V gene TRBV7-9 combines with J gene TRBJ1-2, with 7 bases lining up with TRBD1. Germline CDR1 SEHNR, CDR2 FQNEAQ (reference sequence). Germline trimming cut 1 base from V and 4 bases from J; bases unmatched to any gene: 0. The CDR3 has 13 amino acids.

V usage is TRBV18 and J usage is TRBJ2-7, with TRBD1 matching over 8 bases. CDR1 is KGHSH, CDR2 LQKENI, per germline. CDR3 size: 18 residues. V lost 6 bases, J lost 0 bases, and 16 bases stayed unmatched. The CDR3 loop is CASSQEDRDHPDSYEQYF. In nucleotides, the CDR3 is TGTGCCAGCTCCCAGGAGGACAGGGACCACCCAGACTCCTACGAGCAGTACTTC.

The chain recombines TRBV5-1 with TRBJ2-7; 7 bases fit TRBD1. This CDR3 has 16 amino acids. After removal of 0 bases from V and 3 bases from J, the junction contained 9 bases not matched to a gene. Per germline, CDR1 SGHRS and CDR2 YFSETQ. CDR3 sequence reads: CASSLGHPGQNYEQYF. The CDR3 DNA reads TGCGCCAGCAGCTTGGGACACCCGGGACAGAACTACGAGCAGTACTTC. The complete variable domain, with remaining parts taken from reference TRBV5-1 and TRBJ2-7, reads KAGVTQTPRYLIKTRGQQVTLSCSPISGHRSVSWYQQTPGQGLQFLFEYFSETQRNKGNFPGRFSGRQFSNSRSEMNVSTLELGDSALYLCASSLGHPGQNYEQYFGPGTRLTVT.

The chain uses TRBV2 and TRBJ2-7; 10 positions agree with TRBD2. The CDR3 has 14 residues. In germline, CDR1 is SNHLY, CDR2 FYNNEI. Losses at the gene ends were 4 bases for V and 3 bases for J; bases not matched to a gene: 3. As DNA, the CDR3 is TGTGCCAGCAGTGTCGTAGCGGGGGGCTACGAGCAGTACTTC. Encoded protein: CASSVVAGGYEQYF.

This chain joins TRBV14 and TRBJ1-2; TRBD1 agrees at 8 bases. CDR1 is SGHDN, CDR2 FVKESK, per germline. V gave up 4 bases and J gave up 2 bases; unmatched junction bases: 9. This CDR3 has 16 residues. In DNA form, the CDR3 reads TGTGCCAGCAGCCTAAGGACAGGGCGACCAAACTATGGCTACACCTTC. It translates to CASSLRTGRPNYGYTF. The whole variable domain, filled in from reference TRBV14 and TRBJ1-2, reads EAGVTQFPSHSVIEKGQTVTLRCDPISGHDNLYWYRRVMGKEIKFLLHFVKESKQDESGMPNNRFLAERTGGTYSTLKVQPAELEDSGVYFCASSLRTGRPNYGYTFGSGTRLTVV.